The following is a T cell receptor (beta chain) sequence with its context. The antigen remains undetermined. These data are taken from a study of T cell responses to AZD1222 COVID-19 vaccine. Study-wide results and caveats: Clonal diversity may have been underestimated, and the donors were mostly white British, with more females than males. With dominance at 160-218 and 743-854, vaccine-associated CD4 TCRs spanned spike. Once two AZD1222 doses were given, Spike-specific TCR breadth and depth went up.

The CDR3 is made up of 16 amino acids. Looked up from germline, CDR1 is LGHDT and CDR2 is YNNKEL (reference sequence). The V and J ends lost 1 base and 9 bases respectively, with 16 bases between them. This table comes from immunoSEQ multiplex PCR, and its TCRdb copy is limited to in-frame clones, with some not included. Here the sample spans 150,000 to 200,000 clones, just over 85% being singletons. The starting material was peripheral blood, obtained on day 0 of AZD1222 vaccination. The receptor comes from an adult in good health. The chain joins TRBV3-1 (or the pseudogene TRBV3-2) to TRBJ1-6; D unresolved. The CDR3 sequence is CASSQAAWGKGSPLHF. In DNA, the CDR3 is TGTGCCAGCAGCCAAGCCGCGTGGGGAAAAGGTTCACCCCTCCACTTT.